These 15 T cell receptor beta chains came from one sample sequenced in a study of blood T cells in healthy people across ages. Primed by a sample-barcoded 5' primer and a J-beta primer mix, a second PCR proceeded for roughly 7 to 11 cycles. One entry per CDR3 protein, called by TCRdb with MiXCR from the 5' RACE reads. The sample yields roughly 800,000 distinct CDR3 sequences, more than 45% seen once. What was sequenced was blood. The receptor set was obtained from a man aged 30 to 45 in good health.

This clonotype was detected only a few times. The chain uses TRBV29-1 and TRBJ2-7; D remains ambiguous. Germline CDR1 SQVTM, CDR2 ANQGSEA. The CDR3 is 11 residues long. V was clipped by 6 bases and J by 3 bases, with 9 bases between them. CDR3 protein: CSVSNNYEQYF. The CDR3 nucleotides are TGCAGCGTAAGCAACAACTACGAGCAGTACTTC.

V usage is TRBV20-1 and J usage is TRBJ2-1, with D possibly matching TRBD2 (5 bases). CDR3 size: 12 residues. V shed 6 bases and J shed 8 bases, with 14 bases lying between them. Per the germline V gene, CDR1 is DFQATT and CDR2 is SNEGSKA (reference sequence). The chain's CDR3 is CSASLLAHEQFF. The CDR3, as DNA: TGCAGTGCCAGCCTTCTAGCCCATGAGCAGTTCTTC.

This chain links TRBV18 with TRBJ2-5; D is unclear. The DNA end is a closer match to TRBJ2-7, so the J assignment may be wrong. This CDR3 is built from 14 residues. Germline CDR1 KGHSH, CDR2 LQKENI. CDR3 DNA sequence: TGTGCCAGCTCACCACCGGAGACCCACTACGAGCAGTACTTC. Its protein is CASSPPETHYEQYF.

Note on this clonotype: Germline is not matched at one junction end, which may reflect a read error. DNA for the CDR3: TGTGCCAGCAGTTTAACTGGGACCAACGTCCTGACTTTC. Amino acid sequence: CASSLTGTNVLTF. The chain couples TRBV27 to TRBJ2-6; D is unresolved. Germline CDR1 and CDR2: MNHEY and SMNVEV (reference sequence). The CDR3 is 13 amino acids.

The chain recombines TRBV27 with TRBJ2-7; 9 bases are a match to TRBD2. The V gene end was trimmed by 7 bases and the J gene end by 7 bases; junction bases not matched to a gene: 14. The CDR3 has 15 amino acids. The germline CDR1 and CDR2 sequences are MNHEY and SMNVEV (reference sequence). This CDR3 is CASTPIAGAYNEQYF. The CDR3 nucleotides read TGTGCCAGCACCCCCATAGCGGGAGCCTACAATGAGCAGTACTTC.

The V gene is TRBV6-2 or TRBV6-3, the J gene TRBJ2-1; TRBD2 might be the D (5 bases). V lost 6 bases, J lost 4 bases, and 16 bases lay in between. Germline CDR1 MNHEY, CDR2 SVGEGT. CDR3 length: 15 residues. The CDR3 nucleotides read TGTGCCAGCAGCGGCGCTAGCCCTATTTACAATGAGCAGTTCTTC. Its protein is CASSGASPIYNEQFF.

This clonotype was detected only a few times. The chain links TRBV12-3 or TRBV12-4 to TRBJ2-3, with a tentative D call TRBD2 (5 bases). The length of the CDR3 is 12 residues. Trimming took off 7 bases at V and 6 bases at J, with 11 bases between the two ends. The CDR3 DNA reads as TGTGCCAGCAAATTGACTACCGATACGCAGTATTTT. As protein: CASKLTTDTQYF.

The V and J genes are TRBV11-1 and TRBJ2-4, with D perhaps matching TRBD2 (6 bases). The better agreement between TRBJ2-7 and the DNA end casts doubt on the J call. Germline V gene data show CDR1 as SGHAT and CDR2 as FQDESV (reference sequence). This CDR3 spans 13 amino acids. In DNA form, the CDR3 reads TGTGCCAGCAGCCAGAGACTAGCCTACGAGCAGTACTTC. It translates to CASSQRLAYEQYF.

In its sample, this clonotype was seen a few times. This chain uses TRBV7-9 with TRBJ2-7; possible D gene TRBD2, 5 bases. The CDR3 has 15 residues. Trimming removed 1 base at V and 7 bases at J, with 17 bases between. CDR1 is SEHNR and CDR2 is FQNEAQ in the germline V gene (reference sequence). The CDR3 loop reads CASSLVSGPPGEQYF. The CDR3 nucleotides read TGTGCCAGCAGCTTAGTTTCCGGGCCCCCGGGAGAGCAGTACTTC.

This clonotype was detected only a few times. The CDR3 DNA reads as TGTGCCACCAGCAGAGATCTCCTAGCGGGAGCCTACGAGCAGTACTTC. Its translation: CATSRDLLAGAYEQYF. The rearrangement uses TRBV15 and TRBJ2-7; TRBD2 aligns across 10 bases. V was pared by 0 bases and J by 2 bases, with 4 bases of the junction left unmatched. In germline, CDR1 is LNHNV, CDR2 YYDKDF (reference sequence). The CDR3 extends over 16 amino acids.

The chain has TRBV29-1 and TRBJ1-3; D not resolved. Between the trimmed V and J ends, which lost 7 bases and 0 bases, there was a span of 4 bases. Germline CDR1 is SQVTM and CDR2 is ANQGSEA. The CDR3 length is 11 residues. This chain's CDR3 is CSADSGNTIYF. CDR3 in DNA: TGCAGCGCCGACTCTGGAAACACCATATATTTT. Full variable domain (outside the CDR3, taken from reference TRBV29-1 and TRBJ1-3): SAVISQKPSRDICQRGTSLTIQCQVDSQVTMMFWYRQQPGQSLTLIATANQGSEATYESGFVIDKFPISRPNLTFSTLTVSNMSPEDSSIYLCSADSGNTIYFGEGSWLTVV.

This clonotype has more than one count but fewer than ten. The CDR3: CSAPRDGLFYEQYF. CDR3 in DNA: TGCAGTGCTCCTCGGGACGGACTATTCTACGAGCAGTACTTC. The gene calls are TRBV20-1 and TRBJ2-7, with D possibly TRBD2 on 6 matching bases. The CDR3 runs to 14 residues. V was clipped by 5 bases and J by 3 bases, with 17 bases between them. Germline V gene data show CDR1 as DFQATT and CDR2 as SNEGSKA (reference sequence).

This clonotype occurred a few times. The V and J genes are TRBV20-1 and TRBJ1-5; 10 nucleotides match TRBD1. Germline CDR1 DFQATT, CDR2 SNEGSKA (reference sequence). The CDR3 totals 18 residues. Unmatched junction bases numbered 23, after V lost 6 bases and J lost 9 bases. CDR3 sequence: CSATYIYRDRGTFWPQHF. In DNA form, the CDR3 reads TGCAGTGCAACCTATATATACCGGGACAGGGGCACCTTTTGGCCCCAGCATTTT.

The chain has TRBV29-1 and TRBJ2-1; 7 bases map to TRBD1. The CDR3 is 14 residues long. Trimming took 3 bases from V and 9 from J; bases not matched to a gene: 11. Germline CDR1 is SQVTM and CDR2 is ANQGSEA. The CDR3 is CSVDPTGASGEQFF. The DNA of the CDR3 is TGCAGCGTTGACCCAACAGGGGCCAGTGGTGAGCAGTTCTTC.

This chain connects TRBV7-3 to TRBJ2-5; D is possibly TRBD2 (6 bases). In germline, CDR1 is SGHTA, CDR2 FQGTGA. The CDR3 extends over 15 amino acids. Between the trimmed V and J ends, which lost 1 base and 4 bases, there was a span of 13 bases. The CDR3 DNA sequence: TGTGCCAGCAGCTTAATGGGGGGAGCGGGAGAGACCCAGTACTTC. It encodes CASSLMGGAGETQYF.